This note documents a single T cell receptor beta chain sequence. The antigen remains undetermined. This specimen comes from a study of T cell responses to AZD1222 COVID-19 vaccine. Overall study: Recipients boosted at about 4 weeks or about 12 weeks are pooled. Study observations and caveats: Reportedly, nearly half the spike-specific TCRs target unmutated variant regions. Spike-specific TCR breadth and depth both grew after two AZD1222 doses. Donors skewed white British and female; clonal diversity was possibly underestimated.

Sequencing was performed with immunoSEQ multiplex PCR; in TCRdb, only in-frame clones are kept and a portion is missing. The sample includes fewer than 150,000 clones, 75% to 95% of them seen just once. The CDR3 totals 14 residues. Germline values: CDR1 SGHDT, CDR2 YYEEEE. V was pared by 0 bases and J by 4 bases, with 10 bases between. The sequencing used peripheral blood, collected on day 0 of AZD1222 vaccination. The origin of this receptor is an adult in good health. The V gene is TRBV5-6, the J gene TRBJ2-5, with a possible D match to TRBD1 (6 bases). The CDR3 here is CASSLGGRGETQYF. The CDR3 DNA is TGTGCCAGCAGCTTGGGGGGCAGGGGAGAGACCCAGTACTTC.